One sample yielded the 20 T cell receptor beta chains listed below, sequenced in a study of PD-L1 blockade in urothelial cancer. Assay used: immunoSEQ multiplex PCR; TCRdb lists only in-frame clones, some missing. The sample lists about 38,000 clones, roughly 90% occurring once. This material consisted of PBMCs, taken around atezolizumab (anti-PD-L1) treatment. Receptors were obtained from a man aged 65 to 79 with urothelial cancer.

For this clone: Compared with germline, one end of the junction differs, possibly owing to a read error. The chain joins TRBV30 to TRBJ2-2, with a tentative D call TRBD2 (6 bases). Germline CDR1 GTSNPN, CDR2 SVGIG (reference sequence). The CDR3 is 12 residues long. This CDR3 is CAWTPQGGELLF. CDR3 nucleotide sequence: TGTGCCTGGACCCCCCAAGGCGGGGAGCTGCTTTTT.

The J gene is TRBJ2-7, the V gene TRBV19, with a weak D call TRBD1 (6 bases). Deletions cut 5 bases from V and 2 bases from J, with 19 bases between. CDR3 length: 16 residues. The germline V gene encodes CDR1 LNHDA and CDR2 SQIVND (reference sequence). CDR3 sequence: CASSPSTGRPAYEQYF. CDR3 DNA: TGTGCCAGTAGTCCTTCGACAGGTCGACCTGCCTACGAGCAGTACTTC. Full variable domain (outside the CDR3, taken from reference TRBV19 and TRBJ2-7): DGGITQSPKYLFRKEGQNVTLSCEQNLNHDAMYWYRQDPGQGLRLIYYSQIVNDFQKGDIAEGYSVSREKKESFPLTVTSAQKNPTAFYLCASSPSTGRPAYEQYFGPGTRLTVT.

This rearrangement joins TRBV5-1 to TRBJ1-2, with 10 nucleotides matching TRBD1. V lost 1 base to trimming and J lost 8 bases; unmatched junction nucleotides: 5. Germline CDR1 and CDR2: SGHRS and YFSETQ. The CDR3 runs 14 residues. The CDR3 region has the DNA TGCGCCAGCAGCTTGACCGGGACAGGGGTCGGCTACACCTTC. It is translated as CASSLTGTGVGYTF.

This rearrangement joins TRBV28 to TRBJ2-5; 7 bases agree with TRBD1. The germline V gene has CDR1 MDHEN and CDR2 SYDVKM. The V gene end was trimmed by 6 bases and the J gene end by 4 bases; junction bases not matched to a gene: 5. CDR3 size: 13 residues. CDR3 sequence: CASRSQGRETQYF. The CDR3 DNA follows: TGTGCCAGCAGGTCACAGGGGAGAGAGACCCAGTACTTC. Full variable domain (rest looked up from reference TRBV28 and TRBJ2-5): DVKVTQSSRYLVKRTGEKVFLECVQDMDHENMFWYRQDPGLGLRLIYFSYDVKMKEKGDIPEGYSVSREKKERFSLILESASTNQTSMYLCASRSQGRETQYFGPGTRLLVL.

The rearrangement links TRBV6-1 to TRBJ1-5, with D unclear. V was shortened by 4 bases and J by 0 bases, with 4 bases between the two germline ends. The CDR3 spans 13 residues. Per germline, CDR1 MNHNS and CDR2 SASEGT. CDR3 region: CASSAYSNQPQHF. CDR3 bases: TGTGCCAGCAGTGCTTATAGCAATCAGCCCCAGCATTTT.

V and J are TRBV5-4 and TRBJ2-1, with TRBD2 matching 7 bases. Germline CDR1 and CDR2: SGHNT and YYREEE (reference sequence). Unmatched junction bases numbered 4, after V lost 4 bases and J lost 0 bases. There are 15 residues in the CDR3. This CDR3 reads CASSVGLFSYNEQFF. CDR3 DNA sequence: TGTGCCAGCAGCGTGGGACTATTCTCCTACAATGAGCAGTTCTTC.

This chain connects TRBV6-6 to TRBJ2-5, with D perhaps matching TRBD1 (6 bases). The CDR3 has 13 amino acids. Trimming stripped 6 bases from V and 5 bases from J, with 13 bases between. CDR1 MNHNY and CDR2 SVGAGI come from the germline V gene (reference sequence). In DNA, the CDR3 is TGTGCCAGCAGGTCCAGGGGTGCTGAGACCCAGTACTTC. This translates into CASRSRGAETQYF.

The V call is TRBV30, the J call TRBJ2-7; 8 nucleotides match TRBD2. The CDR3 consists of 13 residues. V lost 2 bases, J lost 2 bases, and 2 bases stayed unmatched. Per the germline V gene, CDR1 is GTSNPN and CDR2 is SVGIG (reference sequence). The CDR3 protein is CAWSTGLAYEQYF. The CDR3 bases are TGTGCCTGGAGTACGGGACTAGCCTACGAGCAGTACTTC.

The chain has TRBV18 and TRBJ1-1; TRBD1 matches at 7 bases. Germline CDR1 reads KGHSH; CDR2 reads LQKENI. The CDR3 runs to 12 residues. V lost 6 bases and J lost 6; bases outside the gene matches: 4. The CDR3: CASSDQGAEAFF. The CDR3 coding sequence is TGTGCCAGCTCGGACCAGGGGGCTGAAGCTTTCTTT.

V is TRBV28 and J is TRBJ1-5; D might be TRBD1 (5 bases). V gave up 5 bases and J gave up 0 bases, with 23 bases separating them. The CDR3 sequence is 19 residues long. CDR1 and CDR2 (germline): MDHEN, SYDVKM. CDR3 region: CASSPSRGALPRSNQPQHF. CDR3 in DNA: TGTGCCAGCAGTCCAAGTCGCGGGGCCCTCCCCCGTAGCAATCAGCCCCAGCATTTT.

In nucleotides, the CDR3 is TGCGCCAGCAGCGCCCCAGACAGTCAAGAGACCCAGTACTTC. As protein: CASSAPDSQETQYF. This chain uses TRBV5-1 with TRBJ2-5; D is perhaps TRBD1 (5 bases). Germline CDR1 SGHRS, CDR2 YFSETQ. V lost 4 bases and J lost 2, with 12 bases in between. This CDR3 is 14 amino acids long.

This sequence joins TRBV5-6 and TRBJ2-1, with 10 bases fitting TRBD1. The CDR3 runs to 16 residues. Germline CDR1 and CDR2: SGHDT and YYEEEE. With 0 bases clipped from V and 4 bases from J, the junction kept 4 bases outside the gene matches. The CDR3 DNA reads TGTGCCAGCAGCTTGGTGACAGGGGGCTATTACAATGAGCAGTTCTTC. Protein product: CASSLVTGGYYNEQFF.

The chain combines TRBV5-1 with TRBJ2-1, with D perhaps matching TRBD1 (6 bases). Trimming removed 0 bases from V and 4 bases from J, with 11 bases in between. The germline V gene has CDR1 SGHRS and CDR2 YFSETQ. This CDR3 has 15 residues. The CDR3 region has the DNA TGCGCCAGCAGCTTGGGGCAGGGGCCTTACAATGAGCAGTTCTTC. It specifies CASSLGQGPYNEQFF.

V gene TRBV6-6 combines with J gene TRBJ2-1, with D perhaps matching TRBD2 (6 bases). Looked up from germline, CDR1 is MNHNY and CDR2 is SVGAGI (reference sequence). Trimming took 0 bases from V and 6 from J, leaving 15 bases between them. There are 16 residues in the CDR3. This CDR3 reads CASSYSTGREANEQFF. Written as DNA, the CDR3 is TGTGCCAGCAGTTACTCGACCGGCAGGGAGGCCAATGAGCAGTTCTTC.

V usage is TRBV4-1 and J usage is TRBJ1-1, with D maybe TRBD1 (6 bases). Trimming pared 7 bases from V and 3 bases from J, leaving 12 bases between. There are 13 residues in the CDR3. Germline V gene data show CDR1 as MGHRA and CDR2 as YSYEKL. CDR3 nucleotide sequence: TGCGCCAGCAACCGCAAGGGGGACACTGAAGCTTTCTTT. The encoded protein is CASNRKGDTEAFF.

This chain connects TRBV7-2 to TRBJ1-5; D remains ambiguous. Trimming shortened V by 5 bases and J by 2 bases, and 7 bases separated the two germline ends. The CDR3 totals 13 residues. The germline V gene has CDR1 SGHTA and CDR2 FQGNSA. Here the CDR3 reads CASSTLGNQPQHF. The CDR3 bases are TGTGCCAGCAGCACCCTAGGCAATCAGCCCCAGCATTTT. The entire variable domain, with the rest obtained from reference TRBV7-2 and TRBJ1-5, is as follows: GAGVSQSPSNKVTEKGKDVELRCDPISGHTALYWYRQSLGQGLEFLIYFQGNSAPDKSGLPSDRFSAERTGGSVSTLTIQRTQQEDSAVYLCASSTLGNQPQHFGDGTRLSIL.

In its sample, this clone was seen once. CDR3 sequence: CASSDPGSGYTF. In DNA form, the CDR3 reads TGTGCCAGCAGTGACCCGGGTAGCGGCTACACCTTC. The chain recombines TRBV25-1 with TRBJ1-2; D gene uncertain. V was shortened by 3 bases and J by 8 bases, with 10 bases between the two germline ends. The CDR3 totals 12 residues. Germline V lookup: CDR1 MGHDK, CDR2 SYGVNS.

The chain uses TRBV2 and TRBJ1-2; 7 bases match TRBD1. This CDR3 is 14 amino acids long. J lost 0 bases, V lost 5 bases, and 3 bases had no gene match. Germline V gives CDR1 SNHLY, CDR2 FYNNEI. CDR3 bases: TGTGCCAGCAGTACAGGGGCCCCTAACTATGGCTACACCTTC. Translated: CASSTGAPNYGYTF.

The rearrangement uses TRBV27 and TRBJ1-2; D is uncertain. CDR1 is MNHEY, CDR2 SMNVEV, per germline (reference sequence). The CDR3 loop spans 13 amino acids. Trimming left V 9 bases short and J 4 bases short, with 15 bases between. The CDR3 protein is CASSFADSYGYTF. In DNA, the CDR3 is TGTGCCAGTTCTTTTGCCGATAGCTATGGCTACACCTTC.

The rearrangement links TRBV6-1 to TRBJ2-2; 7 bases agree with TRBD2. V was clipped by 2 bases and J by 0 bases; unmatched bases: 9. Germline-derived CDR1 and CDR2 are MNHNS and SASEGT. This CDR3 contains 18 residues. Written as DNA, the CDR3 is TGTGCCAGCAGTGAAATTCGGCTGACTAGCACGAACACCGGGGAGCTGTTTTTT. Encoded protein: CASSEIRLTSTNTGELFF.